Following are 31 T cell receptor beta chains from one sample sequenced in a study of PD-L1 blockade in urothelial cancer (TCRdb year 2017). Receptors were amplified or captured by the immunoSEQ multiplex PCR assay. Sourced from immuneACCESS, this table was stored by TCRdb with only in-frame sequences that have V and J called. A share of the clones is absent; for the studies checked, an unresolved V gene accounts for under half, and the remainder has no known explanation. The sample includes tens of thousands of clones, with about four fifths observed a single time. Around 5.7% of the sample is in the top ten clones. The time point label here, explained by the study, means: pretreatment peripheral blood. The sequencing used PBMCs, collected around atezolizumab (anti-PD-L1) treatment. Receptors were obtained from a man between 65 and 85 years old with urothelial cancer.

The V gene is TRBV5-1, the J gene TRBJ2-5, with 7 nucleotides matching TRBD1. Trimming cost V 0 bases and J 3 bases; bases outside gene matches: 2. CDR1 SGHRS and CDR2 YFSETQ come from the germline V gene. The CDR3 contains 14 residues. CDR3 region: CASSLAGTEETQYF. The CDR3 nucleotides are TGCGCCAGCAGCTTGGCCGGGACAGAAGAGACCCAGTACTTC.

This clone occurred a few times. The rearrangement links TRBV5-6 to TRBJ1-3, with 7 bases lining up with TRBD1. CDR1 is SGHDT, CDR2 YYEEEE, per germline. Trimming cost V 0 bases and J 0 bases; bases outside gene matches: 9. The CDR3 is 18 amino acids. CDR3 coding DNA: TGTGCCAGCAGCTTGGTTTTACGGGACAGATTCTCTGGAAACACCATATATTTT. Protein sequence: CASSLVLRDRFSGNTIYF.

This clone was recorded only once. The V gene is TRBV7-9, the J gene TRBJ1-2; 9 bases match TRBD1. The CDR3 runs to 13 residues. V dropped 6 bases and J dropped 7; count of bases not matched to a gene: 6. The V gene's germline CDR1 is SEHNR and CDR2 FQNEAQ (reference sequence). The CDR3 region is CASRGTGPGGYTF. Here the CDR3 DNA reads TGTGCCAGCAGAGGGACAGGGCCTGGTGGCTACACCTTC.

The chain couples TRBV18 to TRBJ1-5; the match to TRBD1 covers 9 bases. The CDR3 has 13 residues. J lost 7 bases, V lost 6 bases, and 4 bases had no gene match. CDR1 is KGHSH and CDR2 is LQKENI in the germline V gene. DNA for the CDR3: TGTGCCAGCTCGCGGACAGGGGAACAGCCCCAGCATTTT. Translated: CASSRTGEQPQHF.

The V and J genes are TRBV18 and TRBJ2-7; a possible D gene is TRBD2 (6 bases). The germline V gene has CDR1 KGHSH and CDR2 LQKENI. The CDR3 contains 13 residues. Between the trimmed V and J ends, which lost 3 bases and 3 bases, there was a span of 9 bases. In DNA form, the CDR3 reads TGTGCCAGCTCACCGGAGGGGAACTACGAGCAGTACTTC. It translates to CASSPEGNYEQYF.

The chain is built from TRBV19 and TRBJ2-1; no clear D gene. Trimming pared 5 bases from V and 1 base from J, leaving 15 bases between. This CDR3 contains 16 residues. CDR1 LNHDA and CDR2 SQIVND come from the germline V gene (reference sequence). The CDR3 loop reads CASSPSRGGSYNEQFF. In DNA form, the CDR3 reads TGTGCCAGTAGTCCGTCCCGCGGCGGTTCCTACAATGAGCAGTTCTTC.

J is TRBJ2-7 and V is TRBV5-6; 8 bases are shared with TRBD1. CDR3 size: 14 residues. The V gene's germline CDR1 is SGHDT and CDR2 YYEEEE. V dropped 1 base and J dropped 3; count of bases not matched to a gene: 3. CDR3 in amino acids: CASSLMDRVYEQYF. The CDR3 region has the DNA TGTGCCAGCAGCTTGATGGACAGGGTCTACGAGCAGTACTTC.

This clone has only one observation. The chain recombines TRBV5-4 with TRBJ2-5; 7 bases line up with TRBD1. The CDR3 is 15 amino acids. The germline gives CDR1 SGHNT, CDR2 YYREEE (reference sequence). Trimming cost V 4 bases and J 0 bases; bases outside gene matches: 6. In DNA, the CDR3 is TGTGCCAGCAGCACCGTGACAGGGCACCAAGAGACCCAGTACTTC. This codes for CASSTVTGHQETQYF. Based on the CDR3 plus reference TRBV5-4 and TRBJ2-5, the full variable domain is ETGVTQSPTHLIKTRGQQVTLRCSSQSGHNTVSWYQQALGQGPQFIFQYYREEENGRGNFPPRFSGLQFPNYSSELNVNALELDDSALYLCASSTVTGHQETQYFGPGTRLLVL.

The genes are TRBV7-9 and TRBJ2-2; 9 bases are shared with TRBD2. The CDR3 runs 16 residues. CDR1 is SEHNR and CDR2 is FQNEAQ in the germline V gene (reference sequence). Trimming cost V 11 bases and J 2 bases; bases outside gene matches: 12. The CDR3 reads CAVPHGLAKNTGELFF. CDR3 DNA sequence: TGTGCCGTGCCCCATGGACTAGCGAAAAACACCGGGGAGCTGTTTTTT.

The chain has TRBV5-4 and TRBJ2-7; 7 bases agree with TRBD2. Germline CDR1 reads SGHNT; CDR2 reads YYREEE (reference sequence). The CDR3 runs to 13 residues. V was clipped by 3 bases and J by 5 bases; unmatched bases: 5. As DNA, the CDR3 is TGTGCCAGCAGCTCCGTGGGGGGGGACGAGCAGTACTTC. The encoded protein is CASSSVGGDEQYF. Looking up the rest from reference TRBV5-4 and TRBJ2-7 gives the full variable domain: ETGVTQSPTHLIKTRGQQVTLRCSSQSGHNTVSWYQQALGQGPQFIFQYYREEENGRGNFPPRFSGLQFPNYSSELNVNALELDDSALYLCASSSVGGDEQYFGPGTRLTVT.

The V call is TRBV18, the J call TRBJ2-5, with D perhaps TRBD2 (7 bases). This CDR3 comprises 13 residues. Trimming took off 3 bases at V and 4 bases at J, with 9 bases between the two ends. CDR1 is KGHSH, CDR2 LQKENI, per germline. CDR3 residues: CASSPRGGETQYF. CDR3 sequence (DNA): TGTGCCAGCTCACCGAGGGGGGGAGAGACCCAGTACTTC.

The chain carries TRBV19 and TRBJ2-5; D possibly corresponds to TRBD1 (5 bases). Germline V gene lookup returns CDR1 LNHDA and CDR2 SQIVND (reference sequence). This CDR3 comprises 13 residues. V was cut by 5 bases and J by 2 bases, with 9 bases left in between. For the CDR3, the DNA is TGTGCCAGTAGTCCGACAGATCAAGAGACCCAGTACTTC. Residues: CASSPTDQETQYF.

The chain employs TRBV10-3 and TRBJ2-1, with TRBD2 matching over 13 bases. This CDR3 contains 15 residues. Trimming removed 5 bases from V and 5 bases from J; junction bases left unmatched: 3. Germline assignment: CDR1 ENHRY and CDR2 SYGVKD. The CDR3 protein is CAISQLAGGDNEQFF. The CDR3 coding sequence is TGTGCCATCAGTCAACTAGCGGGAGGGGACAATGAGCAGTTCTTC.

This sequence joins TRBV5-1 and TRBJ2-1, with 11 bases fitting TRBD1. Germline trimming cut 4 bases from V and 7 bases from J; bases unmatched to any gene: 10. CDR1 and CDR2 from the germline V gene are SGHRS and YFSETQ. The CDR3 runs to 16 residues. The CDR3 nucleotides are TGCGCCAGCAGCCCCCGGACAGGGGGCCCCGGAAATGAGCAGTTCTTC. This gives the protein CASSPRTGGPGNEQFF.

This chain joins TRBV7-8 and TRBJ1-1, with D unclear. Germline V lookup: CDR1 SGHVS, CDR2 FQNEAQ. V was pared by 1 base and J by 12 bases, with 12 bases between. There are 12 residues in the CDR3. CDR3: CASSLGLSTPFF. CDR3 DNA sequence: TGTGCCAGCAGCTTAGGGTTGTCTACTCCTTTCTTT.

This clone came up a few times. The CDR3 nucleotides are TGTGCCATCAGTATGGGACAGTTCAACACTGAAGCTTTCTTT. Translating gives CAISMGQFNTEAFF. V is TRBV10-3 and J is TRBJ1-1; 7 bases align to TRBD1. CDR1 is ENHRY and CDR2 is SYGVKD in the germline V gene. The CDR3 is 14 residues long. Unmatched junction bases numbered 5, after V lost 5 bases and J lost 2 bases.

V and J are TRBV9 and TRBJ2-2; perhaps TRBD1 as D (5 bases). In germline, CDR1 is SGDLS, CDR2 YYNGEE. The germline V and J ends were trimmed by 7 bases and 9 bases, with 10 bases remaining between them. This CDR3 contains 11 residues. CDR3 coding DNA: TGTGCCAGCGGGGCACACCGGGAGCTGTTTTTT. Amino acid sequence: CASGAHRELFF.

CDR3 nucleotide sequence: TGTGCCAGCAGTTACTCGGGGACAACCAAAAACATTCAGTACTTC. It is translated as CASSYSGTTKNIQYF. V usage is TRBV6-6 and J usage is TRBJ2-4; possibly TRBD1 for D (6 bases). Germline V gene sequence: CDR1 MNHNY, CDR2 SVGAGI (reference sequence). V was shortened by 0 bases and J by 2 bases, with 8 bases between the two germline ends. This CDR3 comprises 15 residues.

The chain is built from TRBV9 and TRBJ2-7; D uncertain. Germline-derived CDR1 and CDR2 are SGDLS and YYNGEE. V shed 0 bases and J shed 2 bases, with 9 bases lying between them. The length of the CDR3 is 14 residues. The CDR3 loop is CASSVGPETYEQYF. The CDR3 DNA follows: TGTGCCAGCAGCGTAGGTCCCGAGACCTACGAGCAGTACTTC. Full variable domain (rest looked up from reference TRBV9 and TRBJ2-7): DSGVTQTPKHLITATGQRVTLRCSPRSGDLSVYWYQQSLDQGLQFLIQYYNGEERAKGNILERFSAQQFPDLHSELNLSSLELGDSALYFCASSVGPETYEQYFGPGTRLTVT.

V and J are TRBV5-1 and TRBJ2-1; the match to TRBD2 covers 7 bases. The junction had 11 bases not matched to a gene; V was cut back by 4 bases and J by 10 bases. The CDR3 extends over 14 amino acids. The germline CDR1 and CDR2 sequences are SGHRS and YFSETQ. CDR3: CASSRGEGREEQFF. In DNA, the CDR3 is TGCGCCAGCAGCCGGGGGGAGGGGAGAGAGGAGCAGTTCTTC. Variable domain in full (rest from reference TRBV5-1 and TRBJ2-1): KAGVTQTPRYLIKTRGQQVTLSCSPISGHRSVSWYQQTPGQGLQFLFEYFSETQRNKGNFPGRFSGRQFSNSRSEMNVSTLELGDSALYLCASSRGEGREEQFFGPGTRLTVL.

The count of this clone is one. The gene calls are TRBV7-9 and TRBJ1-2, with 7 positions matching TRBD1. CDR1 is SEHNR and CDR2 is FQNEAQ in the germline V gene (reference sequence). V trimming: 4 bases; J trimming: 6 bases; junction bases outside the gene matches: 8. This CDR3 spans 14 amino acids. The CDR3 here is CASSSTDRVHGYTF. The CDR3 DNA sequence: TGTGCCAGCAGCTCCACCGACAGGGTCCATGGCTACACCTTC.

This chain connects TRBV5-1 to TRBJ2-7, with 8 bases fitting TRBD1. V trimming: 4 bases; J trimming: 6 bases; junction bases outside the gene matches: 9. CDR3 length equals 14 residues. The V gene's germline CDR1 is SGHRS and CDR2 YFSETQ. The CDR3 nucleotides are TGCGCCAGCAGCGAACAGGGGGTAGGGGCCGAGCAGTACTTC. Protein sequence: CASSEQGVGAEQYF.

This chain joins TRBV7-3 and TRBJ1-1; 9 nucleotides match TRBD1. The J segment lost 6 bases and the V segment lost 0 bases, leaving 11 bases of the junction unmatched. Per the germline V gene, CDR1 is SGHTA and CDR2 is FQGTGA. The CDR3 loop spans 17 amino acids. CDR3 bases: TGTGCCAGCAGCTTAACGGGACAGGGCTTACAAGTGGCTGAAGCTTTCTTT. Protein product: CASSLTGQGLQVAEAFF.

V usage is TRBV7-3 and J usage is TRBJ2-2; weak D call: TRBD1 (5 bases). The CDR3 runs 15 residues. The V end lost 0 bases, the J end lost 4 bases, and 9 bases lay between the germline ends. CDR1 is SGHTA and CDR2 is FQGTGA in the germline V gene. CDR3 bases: TGTGCCAGCAGCTTAACTAGCAGGGCCACCGGGGAGCTGTTTTTT. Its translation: CASSLTSRATGELFF.

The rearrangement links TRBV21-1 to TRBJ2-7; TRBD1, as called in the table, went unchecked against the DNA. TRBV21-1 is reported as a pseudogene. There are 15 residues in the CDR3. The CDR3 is CASSKADRFTYEQYF. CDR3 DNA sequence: TGTGCCAGCAGCAAAGCGGACAGGTTCACCTACGAGCAGTACTTC.

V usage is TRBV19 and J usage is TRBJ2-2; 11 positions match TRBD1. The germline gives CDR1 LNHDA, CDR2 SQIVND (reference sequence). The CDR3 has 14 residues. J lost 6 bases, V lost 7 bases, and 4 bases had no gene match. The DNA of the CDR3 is TGTGCCAGTAACCCGGGACAGGGGGCCGGGGAGCTGTTTTTT. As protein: CASNPGQGAGELFF.

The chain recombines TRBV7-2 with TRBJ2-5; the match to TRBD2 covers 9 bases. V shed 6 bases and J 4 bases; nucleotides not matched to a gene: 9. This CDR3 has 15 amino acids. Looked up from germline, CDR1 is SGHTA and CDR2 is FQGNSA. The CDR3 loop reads CASSSLAGAAETQYF. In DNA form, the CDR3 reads TGTGCCAGCAGTTCCTTAGCGGGAGCCGCAGAGACCCAGTACTTC.

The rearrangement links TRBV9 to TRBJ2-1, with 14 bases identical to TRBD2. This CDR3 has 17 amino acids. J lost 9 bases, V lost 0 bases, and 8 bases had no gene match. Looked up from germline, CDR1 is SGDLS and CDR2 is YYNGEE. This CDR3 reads CASSVAPGTSGRGEQFF. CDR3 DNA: TGTGCCAGCAGCGTAGCTCCAGGGACTAGCGGGAGAGGTGAGCAGTTCTTC.

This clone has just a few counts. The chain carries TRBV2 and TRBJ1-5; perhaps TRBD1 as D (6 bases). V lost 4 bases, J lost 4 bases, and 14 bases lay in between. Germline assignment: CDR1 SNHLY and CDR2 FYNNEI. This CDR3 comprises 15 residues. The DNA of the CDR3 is TGTGCCAGCAGTGGATTCGACAGGCGGAATCAGCCCCAGCATTTT. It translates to CASSGFDRRNQPQHF.

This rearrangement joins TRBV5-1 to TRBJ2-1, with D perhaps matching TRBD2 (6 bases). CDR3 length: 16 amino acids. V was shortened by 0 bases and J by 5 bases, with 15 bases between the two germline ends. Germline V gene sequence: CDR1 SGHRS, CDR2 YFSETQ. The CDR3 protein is CASSLAAGGLNNEQFF. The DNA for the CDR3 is TGCGCCAGCAGCTTGGCCGCCGGGGGACTTAACAATGAGCAGTTCTTC.

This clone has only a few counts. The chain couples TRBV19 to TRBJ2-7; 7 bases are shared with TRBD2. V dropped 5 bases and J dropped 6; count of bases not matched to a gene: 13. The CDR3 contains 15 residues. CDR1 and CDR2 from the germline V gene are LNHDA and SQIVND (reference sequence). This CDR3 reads CASSPLLIAGGEQYF. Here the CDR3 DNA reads TGTGCCAGTAGTCCTTTACTGATAGCGGGCGGCGAGCAGTACTTC.